Sequencing of this TCR beta chain was carried out in a study of preoperative IRX-2 immunotherapy in early breast cancer. The protocol was immunoSEQ multiplex PCR, while the TCRdb copy is restricted to in-frame clones and leaves out a portion. The sample includes over 60,000 clones, around 94% of them seen just once. Germline V gives CDR1 SGHRS, CDR2 YFSETQ. The CDR3 spans 14 residues. V shed 4 bases, J shed 4 bases, and the junction held 6 bases outside the gene matches. Treatment meaning: preoperative locoregional IRX-2 cytokine immunotherapy. Samples came from a phase Ib trial of preoperative locoregional IRX-2 cytokine immunotherapy.

The receptor's source is a human donor with breast cancer. This specimen was acquired from a patient treated with IRX-2 immunotherapy. This chain uses TRBV5-1 with TRBJ2-5; TRBD1 agrees at 8 bases. The CDR3, as DNA: TGCGCCAGCAGCGCCCAGGGGGCAGCAGAGACCCAGTACTTC. Translation: CASSAQGAAETQYF.